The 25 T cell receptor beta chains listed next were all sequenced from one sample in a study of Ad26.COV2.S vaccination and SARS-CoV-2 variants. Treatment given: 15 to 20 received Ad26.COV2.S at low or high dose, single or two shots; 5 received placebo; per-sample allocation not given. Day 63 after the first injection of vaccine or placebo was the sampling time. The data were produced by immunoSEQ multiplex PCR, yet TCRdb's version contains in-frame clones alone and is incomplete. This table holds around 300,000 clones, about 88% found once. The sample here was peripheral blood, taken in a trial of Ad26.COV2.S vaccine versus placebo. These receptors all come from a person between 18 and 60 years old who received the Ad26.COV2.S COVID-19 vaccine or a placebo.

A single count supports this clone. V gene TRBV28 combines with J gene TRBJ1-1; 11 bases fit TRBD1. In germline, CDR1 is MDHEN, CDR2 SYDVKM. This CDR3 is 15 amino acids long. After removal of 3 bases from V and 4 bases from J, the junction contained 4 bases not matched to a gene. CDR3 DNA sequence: TGTGCCAGCAGTTTCACCGGGACAGGGGGCACTGAAGCTTTCTTT. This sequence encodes CASSFTGTGGTEAFF. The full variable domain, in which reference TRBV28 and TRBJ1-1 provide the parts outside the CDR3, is DVKVTQSSRYLVKRTGEKVFLECVQDMDHENMFWYRQDPGLGLRLIYFSYDVKMKEKGDIPEGYSVSREKKERFSLILESASTNQTSMYLCASSFTGTGGTEAFFGQGTRLTVV.

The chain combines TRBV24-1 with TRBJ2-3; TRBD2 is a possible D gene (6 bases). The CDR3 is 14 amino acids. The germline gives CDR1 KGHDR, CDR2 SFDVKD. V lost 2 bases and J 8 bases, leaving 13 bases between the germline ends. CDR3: CATSDWRGMGTQYF. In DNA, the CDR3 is TGTGCCACCAGTGATTGGCGGGGTATGGGTACGCAGTATTTT.

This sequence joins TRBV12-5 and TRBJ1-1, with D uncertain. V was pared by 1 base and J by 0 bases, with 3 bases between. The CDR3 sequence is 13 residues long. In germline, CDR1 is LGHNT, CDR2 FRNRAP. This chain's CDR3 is CASGLAMNTEAFF. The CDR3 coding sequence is TGTGCTAGTGGTTTGGCAATGAACACTGAAGCTTTCTTT.

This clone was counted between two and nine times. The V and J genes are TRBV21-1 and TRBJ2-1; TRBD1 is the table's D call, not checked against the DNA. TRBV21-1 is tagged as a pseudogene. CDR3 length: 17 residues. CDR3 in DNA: TGTGCCAGCAGCAGGAGGACAGGGTTAGTCCCAGTCAATGAGCAGTTCTTC. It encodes CASSRRTGLVPVNEQFF.

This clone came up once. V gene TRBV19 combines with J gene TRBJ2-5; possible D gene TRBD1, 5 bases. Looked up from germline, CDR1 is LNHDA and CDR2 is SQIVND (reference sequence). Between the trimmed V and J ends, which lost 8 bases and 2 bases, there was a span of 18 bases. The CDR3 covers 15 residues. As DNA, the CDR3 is TGTGCCAGTTCCTTGACAGCTAACTTACAAGAGACCCAGTACTTC. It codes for CASSLTANLQETQYF.

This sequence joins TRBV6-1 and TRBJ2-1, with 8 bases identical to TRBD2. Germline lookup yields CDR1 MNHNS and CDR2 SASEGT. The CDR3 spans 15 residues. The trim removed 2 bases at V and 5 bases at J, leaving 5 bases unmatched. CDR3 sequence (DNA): TGTGCCAGCAGTGAACCTGGGCGGGGGGACAATGAGCAGTTCTTC. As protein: CASSEPGRGDNEQFF.

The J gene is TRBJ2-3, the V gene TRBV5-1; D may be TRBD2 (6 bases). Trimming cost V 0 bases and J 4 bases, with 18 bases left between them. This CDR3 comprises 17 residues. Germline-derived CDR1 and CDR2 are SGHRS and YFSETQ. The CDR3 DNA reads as TGCGCCAGCAGCTTGGGGGGTGTGTTAATAGCGGCAGATACGCAGTATTTT. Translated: CASSLGGVLIAADTQYF.

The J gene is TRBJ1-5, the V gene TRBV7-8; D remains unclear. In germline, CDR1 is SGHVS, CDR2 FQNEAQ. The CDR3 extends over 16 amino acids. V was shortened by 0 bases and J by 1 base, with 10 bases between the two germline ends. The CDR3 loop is CASSLANFQSNQPQHF. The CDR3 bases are TGTGCCAGCAGCTTAGCGAACTTTCAGAGCAATCAGCCCCAGCATTTT.

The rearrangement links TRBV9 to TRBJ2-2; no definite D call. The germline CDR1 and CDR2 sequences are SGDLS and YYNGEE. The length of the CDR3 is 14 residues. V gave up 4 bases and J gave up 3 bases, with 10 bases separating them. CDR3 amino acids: CASSPSTHTGELFF. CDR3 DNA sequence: TGTGCCAGCAGCCCCTCGACCCACACCGGGGAGCTGTTTTTT.

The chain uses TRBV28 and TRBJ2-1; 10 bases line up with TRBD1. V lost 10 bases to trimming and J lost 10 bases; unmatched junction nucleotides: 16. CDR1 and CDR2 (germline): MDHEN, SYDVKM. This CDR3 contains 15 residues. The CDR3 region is CATRPSGQGLGEQFF. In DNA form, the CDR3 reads TGTGCCACCCGGCCATCGGGACAGGGGCTTGGGGAGCAGTTCTTC.

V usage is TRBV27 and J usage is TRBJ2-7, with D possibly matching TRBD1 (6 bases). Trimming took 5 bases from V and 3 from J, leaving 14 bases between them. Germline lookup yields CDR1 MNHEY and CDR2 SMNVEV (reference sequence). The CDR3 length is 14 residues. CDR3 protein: CASSSWTAGYEQYF. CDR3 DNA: TGTGCCAGCAGTAGTTGGACAGCCGGCTACGAGCAGTACTTC.

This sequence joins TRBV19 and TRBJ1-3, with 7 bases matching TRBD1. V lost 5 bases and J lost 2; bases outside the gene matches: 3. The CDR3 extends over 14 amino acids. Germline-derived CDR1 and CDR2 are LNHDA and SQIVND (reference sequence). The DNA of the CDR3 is TGTGCCAGTAGTTCGGGACAGCCTGGAAACACCATATATTTT. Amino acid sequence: CASSSGQPGNTIYF.

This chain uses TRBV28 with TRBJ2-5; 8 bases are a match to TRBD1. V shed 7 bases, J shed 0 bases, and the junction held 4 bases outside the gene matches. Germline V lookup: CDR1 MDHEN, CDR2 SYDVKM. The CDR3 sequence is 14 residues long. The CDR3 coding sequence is TGTGCCAGCATCCAGGGGGCTAACCAAGAGACCCAGTACTTC. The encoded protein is CASIQGANQETQYF.

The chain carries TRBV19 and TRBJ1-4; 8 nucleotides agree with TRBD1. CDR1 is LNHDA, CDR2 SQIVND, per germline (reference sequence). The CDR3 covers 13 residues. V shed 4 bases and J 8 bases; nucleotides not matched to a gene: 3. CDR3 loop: CASSRNRGEKLFF. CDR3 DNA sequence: TGTGCCAGTAGTAGAAACAGGGGGGAAAAACTGTTTTTT.

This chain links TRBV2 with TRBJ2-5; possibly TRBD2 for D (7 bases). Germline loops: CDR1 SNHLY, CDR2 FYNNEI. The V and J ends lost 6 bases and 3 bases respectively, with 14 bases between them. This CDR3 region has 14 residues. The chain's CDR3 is CASRPRGGEETQYF. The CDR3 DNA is TGTGCCAGCAGGCCGAGGGGGGGCGAAGAGACCCAGTACTTC.

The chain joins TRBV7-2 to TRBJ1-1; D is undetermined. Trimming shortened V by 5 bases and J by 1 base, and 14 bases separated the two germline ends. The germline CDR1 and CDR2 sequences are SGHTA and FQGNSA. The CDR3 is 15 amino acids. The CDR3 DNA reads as TGTGCCAGCAGCCCGAACAATCTCCCGAACACTGAAGCTTTCTTT. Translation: CASSPNNLPNTEAFF.

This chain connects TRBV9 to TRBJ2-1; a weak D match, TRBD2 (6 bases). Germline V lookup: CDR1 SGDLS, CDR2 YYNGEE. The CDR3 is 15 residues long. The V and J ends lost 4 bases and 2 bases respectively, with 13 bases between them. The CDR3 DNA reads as TGTGCCAGCAGCCCAGGGACTCGCCCCTACAATGAGCAGTTCTTC. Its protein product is CASSPGTRPYNEQFF.

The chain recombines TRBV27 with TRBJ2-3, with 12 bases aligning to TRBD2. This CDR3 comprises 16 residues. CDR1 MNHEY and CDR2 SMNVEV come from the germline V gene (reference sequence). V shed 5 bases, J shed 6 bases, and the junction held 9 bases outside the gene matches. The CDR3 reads CASSPRLAGVRDTQYF. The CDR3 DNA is TGTGCCAGCAGTCCCCGACTAGCGGGAGTGAGGGATACGCAGTATTTT.

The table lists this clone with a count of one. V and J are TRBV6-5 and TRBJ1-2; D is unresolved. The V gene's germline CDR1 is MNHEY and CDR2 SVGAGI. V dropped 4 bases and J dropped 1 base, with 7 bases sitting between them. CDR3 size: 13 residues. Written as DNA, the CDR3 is TGTGCCAGCAGTTTCGACTTTAACTATGGCTACACCTTC. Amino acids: CASSFDFNYGYTF.

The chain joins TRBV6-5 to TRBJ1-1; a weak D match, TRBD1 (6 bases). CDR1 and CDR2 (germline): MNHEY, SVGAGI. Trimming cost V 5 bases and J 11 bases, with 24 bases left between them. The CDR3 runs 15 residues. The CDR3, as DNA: TGTGCCAGCAGTCCCGACCGGGGGCAGGGGCCGACGGCTTTCTTT. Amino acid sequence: CASSPDRGQGPTAFF.

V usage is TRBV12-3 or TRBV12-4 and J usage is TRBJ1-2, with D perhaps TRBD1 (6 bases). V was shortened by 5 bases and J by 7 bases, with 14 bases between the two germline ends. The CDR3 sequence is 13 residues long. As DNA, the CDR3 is TGTGCCAGCAGTGGGGGCAGGGAGGTTGGCTACACCTTC. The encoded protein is CASSGGREVGYTF.

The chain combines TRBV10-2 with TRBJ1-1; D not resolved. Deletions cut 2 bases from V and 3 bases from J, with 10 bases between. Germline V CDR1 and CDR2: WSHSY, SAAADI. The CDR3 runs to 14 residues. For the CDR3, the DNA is TGCGCCAGCAGTGAGGGAACCCCCTACACTGAAGCTTTCTTT. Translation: CASSEGTPYTEAFF.

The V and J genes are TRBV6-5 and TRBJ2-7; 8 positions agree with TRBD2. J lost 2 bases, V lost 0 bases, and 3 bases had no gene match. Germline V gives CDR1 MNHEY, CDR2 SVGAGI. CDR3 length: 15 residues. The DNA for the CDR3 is TGTGCCAGCAGTTACTCCGGGGGGGGTACCTACGAGCAGTACTTC. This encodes CASSYSGGGTYEQYF.

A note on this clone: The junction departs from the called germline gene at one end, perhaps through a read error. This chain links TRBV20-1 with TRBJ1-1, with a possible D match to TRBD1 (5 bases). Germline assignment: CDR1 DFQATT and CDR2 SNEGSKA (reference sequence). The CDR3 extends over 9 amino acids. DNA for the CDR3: TGCAGTGTGGACATTCTCGATATCTTT. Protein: CSVDILDIF.

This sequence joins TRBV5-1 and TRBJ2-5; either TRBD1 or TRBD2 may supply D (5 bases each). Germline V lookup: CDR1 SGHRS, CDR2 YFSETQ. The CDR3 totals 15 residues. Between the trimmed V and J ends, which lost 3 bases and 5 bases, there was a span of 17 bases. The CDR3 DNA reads TGCGCCAGCAGCTCGGGGCGCGCCGGCCTGGAGACCCAGTACTTC. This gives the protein CASSSGRAGLETQYF.